This TCR beta chain emerged from a study of graft-versus-host responses after intestinal transplantation. Study overall: For around 3 years after anti-thymocyte globulin induction, all recipients took tacrolimus and steroids. Study outcomes and limitations: Peak GvH clone levels in circulation were associated with early post-transplant HvG declines. Graft-donor T cell macrochimerism coincided with high graft-versus-host to host-versus-graft clonal ratios in allografts. GvH clones appeared in recipient marrow, some first in ileum or blood.

Using immunoSEQ multiplex PCR, the repertoire was profiled, and TCRdb retains in-frame clones only, with some absent. This table holds fewer than 50,000 clones, approximately 84% found once. The trim removed 5 bases at V and 4 bases at J, leaving 2 bases unmatched. CDR1 is SGHTA, CDR2 FQGNSA, per germline. The CDR3 has 14 amino acids. Comments on this clone: The antigen is unknown.

The sequence was obtained from a human donor who was the organ donor for an intestinal transplant. The sequencing used unstimulated CD4+ T cells sorted from spleen or lymph node cells, collected before transplant. The rearrangement links TRBV7-2 to TRBJ2-3, with 11 positions matching TRBD1. The CDR3 coding sequence is TGTGCCAGCAGCCCGGGACAGGGGGCAGATACGCAGTATTTT. Translating gives CASSPGQGADTQYF. Combining the CDR3 with reference TRBV7-2 and TRBJ2-3 gives the whole variable domain GAGVSQSPSNKVTEKGKDVELRCDPISGHTALYWYRQSLGQGLEFLIYFQGNSAPDKSGLPSDRFSAERTGGSVSTLTIQRTQQEDSAVYLCASSPGQGADTQYFGPGTRLTVL.